This TCR beta chain derives from a study of cytomegalovirus exposure and HLA in healthy donors. Whole-study results and caveats: The study reported that TCR beta sequences accurately predicted HLA-A and HLA-B alleles in most subjects. CMV serostatus was the sole immune exposure data available. In a later analysis, compared with equally common non-associated chains, HLA-associated beta chains were more expanded.

On this clone itself: As yet, its antigen is unknown.

The germline V gene has CDR1 LNHNV and CDR2 YYDKDF (reference sequence). The V end was cut by 4 bases, the J end by 9 bases, with 14 bases between. The CDR3 has 13 amino acids. PCR primers comprised 60 Vbeta and 13 Jbeta primers. Libraries were prepared by immunoSEQ multiplex PCR; TCRdb keeps only in-frame clonotypes and omits some of them. This sample lists 200,000 or so clones; its ten largest clones have 1.1%. The chain is built from TRBV15 and TRBJ2-3; D is uncertain. Material: PBMCs. This clonotype was obtained from a girl aged 2 to 10 in good health and CMV-seropositive. CDR3 sequence (DNA): TGTGCCACCAGCAACTCCCAAAGTCGAACGCAGTATTTT. It is translated as CATSNSQSRTQYF.